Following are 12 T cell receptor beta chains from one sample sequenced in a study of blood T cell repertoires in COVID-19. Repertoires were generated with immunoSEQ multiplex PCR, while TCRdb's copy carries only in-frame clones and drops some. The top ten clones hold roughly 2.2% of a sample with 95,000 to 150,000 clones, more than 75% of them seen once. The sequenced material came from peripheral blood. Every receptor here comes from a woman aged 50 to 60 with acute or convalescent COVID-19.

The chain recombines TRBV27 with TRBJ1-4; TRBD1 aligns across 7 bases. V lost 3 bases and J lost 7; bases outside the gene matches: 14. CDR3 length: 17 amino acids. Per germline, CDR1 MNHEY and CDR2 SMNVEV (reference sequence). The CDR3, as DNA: TGTGCCAGCAGTTTGCTAATGACAGGGCTCGGTAGTGAAAAACTGTTTTTT. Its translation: CASSLLMTGLGSEKLFF.

This CDR3 reads CASSQDLRQSGREQYF. In nucleotides, the CDR3 is TGTGCCAGCAGCCAAGATTTGAGACAATCTGGTAGGGAGCAGTACTTC. The gene calls are TRBV3-1 (or the pseudogene TRBV3-2) and TRBJ2-7; unclear D gene. CDR3 length: 16 residues. Germline V gene sequence: CDR1 LGHDT, CDR2 YNNKEL (reference sequence). Deletions cut 0 bases from V and 7 bases from J, with 19 bases between.

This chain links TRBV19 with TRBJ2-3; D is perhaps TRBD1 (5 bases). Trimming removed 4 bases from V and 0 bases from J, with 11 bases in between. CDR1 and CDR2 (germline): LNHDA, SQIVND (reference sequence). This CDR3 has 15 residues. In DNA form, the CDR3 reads TGTGCCAGTAGTAGTCGACAGTATAGCACAGATACGCAGTATTTT. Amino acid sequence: CASSSRQYSTDTQYF.

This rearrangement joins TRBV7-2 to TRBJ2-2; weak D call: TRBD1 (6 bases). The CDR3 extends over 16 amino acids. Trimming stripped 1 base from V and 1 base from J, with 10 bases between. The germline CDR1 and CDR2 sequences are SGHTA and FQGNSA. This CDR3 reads CASSLVGTLNTGELFF. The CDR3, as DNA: TGTGCCAGCAGCTTAGTTGGGACATTGAACACCGGGGAGCTGTTTTTT.

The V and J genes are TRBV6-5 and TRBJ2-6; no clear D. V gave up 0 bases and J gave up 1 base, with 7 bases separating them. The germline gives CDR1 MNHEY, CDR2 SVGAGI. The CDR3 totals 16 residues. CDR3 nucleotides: TGTGCCAGCAGTTACTCCTTAATTTCTGGGGCCAACGTCCTGACTTTC. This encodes CASSYSLISGANVLTF.

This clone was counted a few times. CDR3 protein: CASSEVRQANQPQHF. Written as DNA, the CDR3 is TGTGCCAGCAGTGAAGTACGACAGGCAAATCAGCCCCAGCATTTT. The chain recombines TRBV6-4 with TRBJ1-5, with a tentative D call TRBD1 (6 bases). Trimming took 3 bases from V and 4 from J, leaving 13 bases between them. CDR1 is MRHNA and CDR2 is SNTAGT in the germline V gene. The CDR3 has 15 residues.

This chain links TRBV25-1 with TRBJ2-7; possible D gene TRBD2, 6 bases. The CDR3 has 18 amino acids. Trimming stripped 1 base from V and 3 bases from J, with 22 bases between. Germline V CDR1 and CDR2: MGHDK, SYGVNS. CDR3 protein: CASSEFSLLGRSDYEQYF. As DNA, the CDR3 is TGTGCCAGCAGTGAATTCTCCCTCTTAGGGAGGTCCGACTACGAGCAGTACTTC.

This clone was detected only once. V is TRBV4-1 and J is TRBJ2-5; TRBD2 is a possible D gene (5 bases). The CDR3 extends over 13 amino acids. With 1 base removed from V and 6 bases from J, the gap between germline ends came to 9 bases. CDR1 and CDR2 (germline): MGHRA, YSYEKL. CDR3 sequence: CASSQVERQTQYF. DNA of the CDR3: TGCGCCAGCAGCCAAGTAGAGCGGCAGACCCAGTACTTC.

CDR3 bases: TGTGCCAGCAGCTCGGGACTAGCGGGAGCCAATGAGCAGTTCTTC. Protein sequence: CASSSGLAGANEQFF. V gene TRBV7-2 combines with J gene TRBJ2-1, with 14 bases aligning to TRBD2. CDR3 length equals 15 residues. Germline CDR1 is SGHTA and CDR2 is FQGNSA. V trimming: 4 bases; J trimming: 6 bases; junction bases outside the gene matches: 2. Looking up the rest from reference TRBV7-2 and TRBJ2-1 gives the full variable domain: GAGVSQSPSNKVTEKGKDVELRCDPISGHTALYWYRQSLGQGLEFLIYFQGNSAPDKSGLPSDRFSAERTGGSVSTLTIQRTQQEDSAVYLCASSSGLAGANEQFFGPGTRLTVL.

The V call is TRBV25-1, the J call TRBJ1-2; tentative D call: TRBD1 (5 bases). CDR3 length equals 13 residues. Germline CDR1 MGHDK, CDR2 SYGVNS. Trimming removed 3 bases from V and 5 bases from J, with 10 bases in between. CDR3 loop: CASSDRGWYGYTF. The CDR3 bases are TGTGCCAGCAGTGATCGGGGGTGGTATGGCTACACCTTC.

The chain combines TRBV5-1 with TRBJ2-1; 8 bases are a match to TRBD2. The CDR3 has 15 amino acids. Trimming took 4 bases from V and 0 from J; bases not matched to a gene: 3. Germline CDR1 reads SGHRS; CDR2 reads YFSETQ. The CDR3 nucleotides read TGCGCCAGCAGCACGGGGGGGAGCTCCTACAATGAGCAGTTCTTC. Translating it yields CASSTGGSSYNEQFF. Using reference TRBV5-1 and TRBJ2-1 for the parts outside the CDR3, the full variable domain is KAGVTQTPRYLIKTRGQQVTLSCSPISGHRSVSWYQQTPGQGLQFLFEYFSETQRNKGNFPGRFSGRQFSNSRSEMNVSTLELGDSALYLCASSTGGSSYNEQFFGPGTRLTVL.

CDR3 sequence: CASSIWTGGIPDTQYF. The CDR3, as DNA: TGCGCCAGCAGCATCTGGACAGGGGGCATCCCAGATACGCAGTATTTT. This rearrangement joins TRBV5-1 to TRBJ2-3; 11 positions agree with TRBD1. V was clipped by 4 bases and J by 4 bases; unmatched bases: 8. Germline V gene sequence: CDR1 SGHRS, CDR2 YFSETQ. The CDR3 consists of 16 residues.